This passage covers 17 T cell receptor beta chains from one sample sequenced in a study of blood T cell repertoires in COVID-19. Repertoires were generated with immunoSEQ multiplex PCR, while TCRdb's copy carries only in-frame clones and drops some. The repertoire holds about 180,000 clones, with 65% to 85% as singletons. The sequenced sample consisted of peripheral blood. The receptor set was obtained from a woman aged 40 to 50 with COVID-19, enrolled during active disease.

This clone was found a few times. The V and J genes are TRBV5-1 and TRBJ1-2; 7 positions match TRBD1. Germline V lookup: CDR1 SGHRS, CDR2 YFSETQ. This CDR3 has 15 residues. V was clipped by 1 base and J by 1 base; unmatched bases: 4. The CDR3 reads CASSLNRGSNYGYTF. As DNA, the CDR3 is TGCGCCAGCAGCTTGAACAGGGGCAGTAACTATGGCTACACCTTC.

This clone has more than one count but fewer than ten. This sequence joins TRBV2 and TRBJ1-6, with unresolved D. Germline CDR1 is SNHLY and CDR2 is FYNNEI. CDR3 length: 17 amino acids. Trimming removed 2 bases from V and 0 bases from J, with 11 bases in between. In DNA form, the CDR3 reads TGTGCCAGCAGTGAAAGGAGGGCCAGCTCCTATAATTCACCCCTCCACTTT. The encoded protein is CASSERRASSYNSPLHF.

The chain uses TRBV4-1 and TRBJ1-1; possible D gene TRBD1, 5 bases. CDR3 length equals 13 residues. V shed 0 bases and J shed 5 bases, with 7 bases lying between them. Germline loops: CDR1 MGHRA, CDR2 YSYEKL. This CDR3 is CASSQEGRTEAFF. The CDR3 nucleotides are TGCGCCAGCAGCCAAGAGGGGCGGACTGAAGCTTTCTTT.

V gene TRBV4-1 combines with J gene TRBJ1-3, with D tentatively TRBD1 (5 bases). Deletions cut 0 bases from V and 2 bases from J, with 11 bases between. Germline V lookup: CDR1 MGHRA, CDR2 YSYEKL. The CDR3 is made up of 16 amino acids. The CDR3 coding sequence is TGCGCCAGCAGCCAAGAGGGGGGGTTCGCTGGAAACACCATATATTTT. Its protein is CASSQEGGFAGNTIYF.

The V and J genes are TRBV28 and TRBJ2-7; 13 bases are a match to TRBD2. The CDR3 covers 14 residues. The germline V gene encodes CDR1 MDHEN and CDR2 SYDVKM. The CDR3 here is CRTSGRAVSDEQYF. CDR3 in DNA: TGTCGCACTAGCGGGAGGGCCGTGAGCGACGAGCAGTACTTC.

The gene calls are TRBV19 and TRBJ1-1, with D perhaps TRBD1 (5 bases). The germline V and J ends were trimmed by 5 bases and 3 bases, with 13 bases remaining between them. The length of the CDR3 is 14 residues. CDR1 and CDR2 (germline): LNHDA, SQIVND (reference sequence). The CDR3 here is CASSLGLEDTEAFF. For the CDR3, the DNA is TGTGCCAGTAGTTTGGGGCTAGAGGACACTGAAGCTTTCTTT. The entire variable domain, with the rest obtained from reference TRBV19 and TRBJ1-1, is as follows: DGGITQSPKYLFRKEGQNVTLSCEQNLNHDAMYWYRQDPGQGLRLIYYSQIVNDFQKGDIAEGYSVSREKKESFPLTVTSAQKNPTAFYLCASSLGLEDTEAFFGQGTRLTVV.

This chain connects TRBV7-2 to TRBJ2-1, with 9 bases identical to TRBD2. Trimming took 5 bases from V and 6 from J; bases not matched to a gene: 11. The CDR3 covers 16 residues. Germline V gene sequence: CDR1 SGHTA, CDR2 FQGNSA. The CDR3 loop reads CASSMGLAGRGNEQFF. The CDR3 region has the DNA TGTGCCAGCAGCATGGGACTAGCCGGCAGGGGCAATGAGCAGTTCTTC.

V usage is TRBV13 and J usage is TRBJ1-5; D is possibly TRBD1 (6 bases). The CDR3 covers 16 residues. Per germline, CDR1 PRHDT and CDR2 FYEKMQ (reference sequence). The V gene lost 3 bases and the J gene lost 0 bases, with 12 bases spanning the gap. In DNA form, the CDR3 reads TGTGCCAGCAGCTTGCGAGGGGGGGATAGCAATCAGCCCCAGCATTTT. Encoded protein: CASSLRGGDSNQPQHF.

J is TRBJ2-5 and V is TRBV21-1; the table's D call TRBD2 went unverified against the DNA. TRBV21-1 represents a pseudogene. The CDR3 covers 20 residues. Here the CDR3 DNA reads TGTGCCAGCAGCCGTTCCGCCGGGACTAGCGGGAGGGCCCGTCAAGAGACCCAGTACTTC. As protein: CASSRSAGTSGRARQETQYF.

This chain uses TRBV27 with TRBJ2-2, with D possibly matching TRBD1 (6 bases). The CDR3 runs to 13 residues. The germline CDR1 and CDR2 sequences are MNHEY and SMNVEV (reference sequence). With 5 bases removed from V and 6 bases from J, the gap between germline ends came to 10 bases. CDR3 sequence: CASSPYRAGELFF. DNA of the CDR3: TGTGCCAGCAGTCCCTACAGGGCCGGGGAGCTGTTTTTT.

The V gene is TRBV29-1, the J gene TRBJ2-1, with D tentatively TRBD2 (7 bases). Trimming cost V 6 bases and J 0 bases, with 12 bases left between them. This CDR3 has 14 amino acids. Germline lookup yields CDR1 SQVTM and CDR2 ANQGSEA. The DNA of the CDR3 is TGCAGCGTGGGGGGAGGGGGCTCCTACAATGAGCAGTTCTTC. Translated, it gives CSVGGGGSYNEQFF.

This clone was counted only a few times. The V gene is TRBV19, the J gene TRBJ2-5; 10 bases fit TRBD2. This CDR3 comprises 15 residues. The germline V gene has CDR1 LNHDA and CDR2 SQIVND (reference sequence). V gave up 4 bases and J gave up 1 base; unmatched junction bases: 3. CDR3 sequence: CASSKLAGGQETQYF. For the CDR3, the DNA is TGTGCCAGTAGTAAATTAGCGGGGGGCCAAGAGACCCAGTACTTC.

The chain uses TRBV6-5 and TRBJ1-4; D is uncertain. Trimming stripped 8 bases from V and 8 bases from J, with 21 bases between. CDR1 and CDR2 from the germline V gene are MNHEY and SVGAGI. This CDR3 is built from 15 residues. CDR3 sequence reads: CASSLLGSSGEKLFF. CDR3 DNA sequence: TGTGCCAGCTCTCTATTGGGCTCCTCGGGGGAAAAACTGTTTTTT.

V and J are TRBV14 and TRBJ1-1, with D uncertain. Per germline, CDR1 SGHDN and CDR2 FVKESK. V was trimmed by 3 bases and J by 5 bases, leaving 13 bases between them. CDR3 length: 14 amino acids. The CDR3: CASSHRGLRTEAFF. Here the CDR3 DNA reads TGTGCCAGCAGCCATCGGGGTTTGCGGACTGAAGCTTTCTTT.

The V and J genes are TRBV7-8 and TRBJ1-5; 9 bases map to TRBD1. The CDR3 spans 16 residues. J gave up 6 bases and V 2 bases, and 8 bases lay outside the gene matches. CDR1 and CDR2 (germline): SGHVS, FQNEAQ. Here the CDR3 DNA reads TGTGCCAGCAGCTTAACACAGGGGGCCGGTAGTCAGCCCCAGCATTTT. It yields the protein CASSLTQGAGSQPQHF.

The chain couples TRBV9 to TRBJ2-3, with 11 bases lining up with TRBD2. The J segment lost 0 bases and the V segment lost 0 bases, leaving 6 bases of the junction unmatched. Germline CDR1 reads SGDLS; CDR2 reads YYNGEE. The CDR3 spans 18 residues. CDR3: CASSVARTSGFSTDTQYF. The CDR3 region has the DNA TGTGCCAGCAGCGTAGCTAGGACTAGCGGGTTTAGCACAGATACGCAGTATTTT.

CDR3 nucleotides: TGTGCCAGCAGTTTATCGGTACAAGAGACCCAGTACTTC. Protein sequence: CASSLSVQETQYF. J is TRBJ2-5 and V is TRBV6-5; D unresolved. Germline values: CDR1 MNHEY, CDR2 SVGAGI. There are 13 residues in the CDR3. V lost 4 bases and J lost 2, with 8 bases in between.